One sample yielded the 32 T cell receptor beta chains listed below, sequenced in a study of OX40 agonist ivuxolimab in advanced cancers. Clones were sequenced by immunoSEQ multiplex PCR, and TCRdb holds only the in-frame ones, with some missing. Here the sample spans 70,000 to 90,000 clones, under 90% being singletons. The input for sequencing was CD4+ or CD8+ T cells sorted from blood, taken in a trial of the OX40 agonist ivuxolimab. These receptor sequences come from an adult with an advanced solid tumor such as melanoma, head and neck, liver or kidney cancer.

J is TRBJ2-7 and V is TRBV6-6; 7 bases line up with TRBD2. The CDR3 extends over 14 amino acids. J gave up 4 bases and V 5 bases, and 8 bases lay outside the gene matches. Germline loops: CDR1 MNHNY, CDR2 SVGAGI (reference sequence). The CDR3 loop is CASSTGTKTYEQYF. CDR3 DNA sequence: TGTGCCAGCAGTACCGGGACTAAGACGTACGAGCAGTACTTC.

V is TRBV6-1 and J is TRBJ1-1; 8 nucleotides match TRBD1. CDR1 is MNHNS and CDR2 is SASEGT in the germline V gene. The CDR3 is made up of 15 amino acids. J lost 0 bases, V lost 3 bases, and 3 bases had no gene match. CDR3 protein: CASSERTGMNTEAFF. Here the CDR3 DNA reads TGTGCCAGCAGTGAGAGGACAGGGATGAACACTGAAGCTTTCTTT.

The chain recombines TRBV27 with TRBJ2-7; 9 bases agree with TRBD1. After removal of 4 bases from V and 3 bases from J, the junction contained 4 bases not matched to a gene. The CDR3 totals 14 residues. Per the germline V gene, CDR1 is MNHEY and CDR2 is SMNVEV (reference sequence). Here the CDR3 DNA reads TGTGCCAGCAGTTCCTACAGGGGGCACTACGAGCAGTACTTC. Translated: CASSSYRGHYEQYF.

This chain connects TRBV5-8 to TRBJ2-3, with D perhaps being TRBD1 or TRBD2 (5 bases each). Trimming shortened V by 3 bases and J by 6 bases, and 17 bases separated the two germline ends. This CDR3 region has 15 residues. Germline V lookup: CDR1 SGHTS, CDR2 YDEGEE. CDR3 DNA sequence: TGTGCCAGCAGCTCCGGGACCCAAAGTCCGGATACGCAGTATTTT. Translating it yields CASSSGTQSPDTQYF.

The J gene is TRBJ1-1, the V gene TRBV28; D is undetermined. The CDR3 consists of 12 residues. V lost 2 bases, J lost 9 bases, and 10 bases lay in between. Germline CDR1 reads MDHEN; CDR2 reads SYDVKM. CDR3 loop: CASSLGSAQAFF. In DNA, the CDR3 is TGTGCCAGCAGTTTAGGGTCAGCTCAAGCTTTCTTT.

The chain links TRBV27 to TRBJ2-3; TRBD2 matches 7 bases. Germline assignment: CDR1 MNHEY and CDR2 SMNVEV (reference sequence). J gave up 3 bases and V 4 bases, and 10 bases lay outside the gene matches. This CDR3 is built from 16 residues. CDR3 DNA: TGTGCCAGCAGTTGGCGGGAGAGGAGTGGGACAGATACGCAGTATTTT. This sequence encodes CASSWRERSGTDTQYF.

This clone was counted between two and nine times. J is TRBJ1-6 and V is TRBV30, with no clear D. The length of the CDR3 is 14 residues. The V gene lost 4 bases and the J gene lost 8 bases, with 15 bases spanning the gap. Germline V gene data show CDR1 as GTSNPN and CDR2 as SVGIG (reference sequence). DNA for the CDR3: TGTGCCTGGAAAGTCGGGAAAGTGGATTCACCCCTCCACTTT. This codes for CAWKVGKVDSPLHF.

The rearrangement links TRBV12-5 to TRBJ2-5, with TRBD1 identical over 11 bases. The CDR3 extends over 16 amino acids. Germline V gene lookup returns CDR1 LGHNT and CDR2 FRNRAP. V shed 4 bases and J 1 base; nucleotides not matched to a gene: 5. The CDR3 coding sequence is TGTGCTAGTGGTTCTTCTGGGACAGGGGGCCAAGAGACCCAGTACTTC. Translation: CASGSSGTGGQETQYF.

This chain uses TRBV19 with TRBJ1-1, with a weak D call TRBD1 (6 bases). The germline V gene has CDR1 LNHDA and CDR2 SQIVND (reference sequence). The length of the CDR3 is 18 residues. Trimming left V 4 bases short and J 3 bases short, with 24 bases between. CDR3 residues: CASSKGGYLLPPDTEAFF. The DNA for the CDR3 is TGTGCCAGTAGTAAGGGGGGGTATTTGTTACCGCCGGACACTGAAGCTTTCTTT.

CDR3 sequence: CASKTGLHEQYF. CDR3 nucleotide sequence: TGTGCCAGCAAAACAGGGTTACACGAGCAGTACTTC. The rearrangement uses TRBV7-6 and TRBJ2-7, with D possibly being TRBD1 (6 bases). Germline V gene data show CDR1 as SGHVS and CDR2 as FNYEAQ. V lost 7 bases to trimming and J lost 5 bases, with 12 bases between them. The CDR3 is 12 amino acids.

The chain employs TRBV7-6 and TRBJ2-3, with D unclear. The CDR3 covers 13 residues. Trimming left V 1 base short and J 3 bases short, with 5 bases between. Per the germline V gene, CDR1 is SGHVS and CDR2 is FNYEAQ. CDR3 region: CASSLVPTDTQYF. The CDR3 coding sequence is TGTGCCAGCAGCTTAGTGCCGACAGATACGCAGTATTTT.

This clone was seen a few times. The chain is built from TRBV5-5 and TRBJ2-7; D is unresolved. Germline V lookup: CDR1 SGHKS, CDR2 YYEKEE (reference sequence). V was clipped by 0 bases and J by 0 bases, with 7 bases between them. This CDR3 is built from 14 residues. CDR3 sequence (DNA): TGTGCCAGCAGCTTGGCCGCTAGCTCCTACGAGCAGTACTTC. Translated: CASSLAASSYEQYF.

The chain recombines TRBV5-1 with TRBJ2-7; D may be TRBD2 (5 bases). The CDR3 contains 14 residues. Trimming cost V 6 bases and J 1 base, with 14 bases left between them. CDR1 and CDR2 from the germline V gene are SGHRS and YFSETQ. This chain's CDR3 is CASNPSGSSYEQYF. The DNA of the CDR3 is TGCGCCAGCAATCCGAGCGGATCTTCCTACGAGCAGTACTTC.

This sequence joins TRBV2 and TRBJ1-2; D not resolved. The CDR3 is made up of 12 amino acids. The germline gives CDR1 SNHLY, CDR2 FYNNEI. V was clipped by 9 bases and J by 2 bases, with 10 bases between them. The CDR3 spells CARTTENYGYTF. The DNA of the CDR3 is TGTGCCAGAACAACGGAAAACTATGGCTACACCTTC. The variable domain in full, with the rest retrieved from reference TRBV2 and TRBJ1-2, is EPEVTQTPSHQVTQMGQEVILRCVPISNHLYFYWYRQILGQKVEFLVSFYNNEISEKSEIFDDQFSVERPDGSNFTLKIRSTKLEDSAMYFCARTTENYGYTFGSGTRLTVV.

The chain carries TRBV6-5 and TRBJ1-2; 12 nucleotides line up with TRBD1. Germline loops: CDR1 MNHEY, CDR2 SVGAGI. Trimming took 6 bases from V and 6 from J; bases not matched to a gene: 8. The CDR3 consists of 15 residues. The CDR3 DNA reads as TGTGCCAGCAGACGGGGGACAGGGGGCGTCGATGGCTACACCTTC. This translates into CASRRGTGGVDGYTF.

The J gene is TRBJ2-1, the V gene TRBV27, with TRBD2 identical over 8 bases. Germline V CDR1 and CDR2: MNHEY, SMNVEV (reference sequence). The junction had 10 bases not matched to a gene; V was cut back by 6 bases and J by 6 bases. CDR3 length: 15 amino acids. This CDR3 reads CASRPPTSAFNEQFF. The CDR3, as DNA: TGTGCCAGCAGACCCCCGACTAGCGCCTTCAATGAGCAGTTCTTC.

The chain links TRBV19 to TRBJ2-6, with 7 bases matching TRBD1. CDR1 and CDR2 (germline): LNHDA, SQIVND (reference sequence). The CDR3 loop spans 16 amino acids. J lost 3 bases, V lost 4 bases, and 6 bases had no gene match. The CDR3: CASSTGQHFGANVLTF. The CDR3 region has the DNA TGTGCCAGTAGTACGGGACAGCACTTTGGGGCCAACGTCCTGACTTTC.

This clone was seen a few times. The chain employs TRBV7-2 and TRBJ2-1; TRBD2 matches at 10 bases. CDR3 length equals 16 residues. CDR1 and CDR2 (germline): SGHTA, FQGNSA. The V gene end was trimmed by 1 base and the J gene end by 5 bases; junction bases not matched to a gene: 5. In DNA form, the CDR3 reads TGTGCCAGCAGCTTAGTTAGCGGGAGGCTGAACAATGAGCAGTTCTTC. It is translated as CASSLVSGRLNNEQFF.

The CDR3, as DNA: TGCGCCAGCCGGACTTTCGCTGGTTACGAGCAGTACTTC. Encoded protein: CASRTFAGYEQYF. The rearrangement links TRBV5-1 to TRBJ2-7, with D tentatively TRBD2 (5 bases). The CDR3 consists of 13 residues. Trimming left V 7 bases short and J 4 bases short, with 15 bases between. The V gene's germline CDR1 is SGHRS and CDR2 YFSETQ. The complete variable domain, with remaining parts taken from reference TRBV5-1 and TRBJ2-7, reads KAGVTQTPRYLIKTRGQQVTLSCSPISGHRSVSWYQQTPGQGLQFLFEYFSETQRNKGNFPGRFSGRQFSNSRSEMNVSTLELGDSALYLCASRTFAGYEQYFGPGTRLTVT.

The V and J genes are TRBV15 and TRBJ1-1, with a weak D call TRBD1 (6 bases). V was clipped by 1 base and J by 1 base, with 10 bases between them. Germline assignment: CDR1 LNHNV and CDR2 YYDKDF (reference sequence). This CDR3 spans 15 amino acids. The CDR3 loop reads CATSRGRGRNTEAFF. CDR3 coding DNA: TGTGCCACCAGCAGAGGCAGGGGTCGGAACACTGAAGCTTTCTTT.

The chain employs TRBV25-1 and TRBJ1-2; D is unresolved. This CDR3 has 14 residues. The V and J ends lost 2 bases and 3 bases respectively, with 10 bases between them. Germline CDR1 MGHDK, CDR2 SYGVNS. The CDR3 loop is CASSEPKGDYGYTF. As DNA, the CDR3 is TGTGCCAGCAGTGAACCGAAGGGAGACTATGGCTACACCTTC.

The rearrangement links TRBV7-3 to TRBJ2-1; 7 nucleotides agree with TRBD2. CDR3 length equals 16 residues. The ends lost 1 base at V and 0 bases at J; junction bases unmatched: 3. Germline CDR1 and CDR2: SGHTA and FQGTGA. The CDR3 DNA is TGTGCCAGCAGCTTAATGGGCGGGAGCTCCTACAATGAGCAGTTCTTC. Translating it yields CASSLMGGSSYNEQFF. The entire variable domain, with the rest obtained from reference TRBV7-3 and TRBJ2-1, is as follows: GAGVSQTPSNKVTEKGKYVELRCDPISGHTALYWYRQSLGQGPEFLIYFQGTGAADDSGLPNDRFFAVRPEGSVSTLKIQRTERGDSAVYLCASSLMGGSSYNEQFFGPGTRLTVL.

The rearrangement uses TRBV25-1 and TRBJ2-1, with 9 bases fitting TRBD1. This CDR3 region has 13 residues. J lost 6 bases, V lost 4 bases, and 1 base had no gene match. Looked up from germline, CDR1 is MGHDK and CDR2 is SYGVNS. CDR3 residues: CASSVTGGNEQFF. The CDR3 nucleotides are TGTGCCAGCAGTGTGACAGGGGGCAATGAGCAGTTCTTC. The complete variable domain, with remaining parts taken from reference TRBV25-1 and TRBJ2-1, reads EADIYQTPRYLVIGTGKKITLECSQTMGHDKMYWYQQDPGMELHLIHYSYGVNSTEKGDLSSESTVSRIRTEHFPLTLESARPSHTSQYLCASSVTGGNEQFFGPGTRLTVL.

The table lists this clone with a count of one. The V and J genes are TRBV5-4 and TRBJ1-1; 7 positions match TRBD1. Trimming at V came to 0 bases and at J to 4 bases, leaving 6 bases not matched to a gene. The CDR3 length is 15 residues. Germline V CDR1 and CDR2: SGHNT, YYREEE (reference sequence). The CDR3 bases are TGTGCCAGCAGCTTGGCGGCCAGGGGGAGCACTGAAGCTTTCTTT. It specifies CASSLAARGSTEAFF.

The genes are TRBV6-4 and TRBJ1-2; D perhaps matches TRBD1 (5 bases). Germline CDR1 and CDR2: MRHNA and SNTAGT. This CDR3 has 15 residues. The V and J ends lost 2 bases and 5 bases respectively, with 15 bases between them. CDR3 sequence: CASSDPGHPEYGYTF. The CDR3 bases are TGTGCCAGCAGTGACCCAGGACATCCGGAATATGGCTACACCTTC.

V is TRBV25-1 and J is TRBJ1-4; possible D gene TRBD1, 6 bases. The ends were cut back, 8 bases at V and 7 bases at J, with 17 bases in the middle. Germline CDR1 reads MGHDK; CDR2 reads SYGVNS. The CDR3 consists of 14 residues. CDR3 bases: TGTGCCAGCGCCCGGGGGGGGGCAGGTGAAAAACTGTTTTTT. Encoded protein: CASARGGAGEKLFF.

This chain joins TRBV6-5 and TRBJ2-7; D unclear. V lost 3 bases to trimming and J lost 0 bases, with 9 bases between them. The CDR3 has 14 residues. The germline V gene encodes CDR1 MNHEY and CDR2 SVGAGI. In nucleotides, the CDR3 is TGTGCCAGCAGTTATGGCCGGAGCTCCTACGAGCAGTACTTC. Protein product: CASSYGRSSYEQYF.

The CDR3 is CATDEERSYSEQFF. In DNA form, the CDR3 reads TGTGCCACAGATGAGGAGCGTTCGTATTCGGAGCAGTTCTTC. The chain uses TRBV15 and TRBJ2-1, with D unclear. CDR1 is LNHNV, CDR2 YYDKDF, per germline (reference sequence). V gave up 9 bases and J gave up 10 bases, with 22 bases separating them. This CDR3 contains 14 residues.

The chain combines TRBV11-3 with TRBJ2-6; no definite D call. The CDR3 consists of 14 residues. The ends were cut back, 1 base at V and 3 bases at J, with 4 bases in the middle. Per the germline V gene, CDR1 is SGHNT and CDR2 is YENEEA. This chain's CDR3 is CASSLVLGANVLTF. The DNA of the CDR3 is TGTGCCAGCAGCTTAGTCCTTGGGGCCAACGTCCTGACTTTC.

The V call is TRBV9, the J call TRBJ2-5, with 8 bases lining up with TRBD2. The CDR3 spans 16 residues. The V gene end was trimmed by 0 bases and the J gene end by 5 bases; junction bases not matched to a gene: 9. Looked up from germline, CDR1 is SGDLS and CDR2 is YYNGEE. The CDR3 protein is CASSVATAGEGETQYF. CDR3 DNA: TGTGCCAGCAGCGTAGCTACAGCGGGAGAAGGGGAGACCCAGTACTTC.

The chain recombines TRBV5-6 with TRBJ1-1; D is possibly TRBD1 (5 bases). This CDR3 region has 14 residues. V was trimmed by 0 bases and J by 10 bases, leaving 16 bases between them. CDR1 is SGHDT and CDR2 is YYEEEE in the germline V gene. Written as DNA, the CDR3 is TGTGCCAGCAGCTTGGCCGGGGCCGGGGAGAGAGCTTTCTTT. It codes for CASSLAGAGERAFF.

This clone showed up just a few times. The chain has TRBV5-4 and TRBJ2-6, with D tentatively TRBD1 (5 bases). The CDR3 loop spans 16 amino acids. Trimming removed 7 bases at V and 1 base at J, with 15 bases between. Germline CDR1 SGHNT, CDR2 YYREEE (reference sequence). The CDR3 bases are TGTGCCAGCCGCCGCCTCCAGGGATCTGGGGCCAACGTCCTGACTTTC. This encodes CASRRLQGSGANVLTF. Combining the CDR3 with reference TRBV5-4 and TRBJ2-6 gives the whole variable domain ETGVTQSPTHLIKTRGQQVTLRCSSQSGHNTVSWYQQALGQGPQFIFQYYREEENGRGNFPPRFSGLQFPNYSSELNVNALELDDSALYLCASRRLQGSGANVLTFGAGSRLTVL.